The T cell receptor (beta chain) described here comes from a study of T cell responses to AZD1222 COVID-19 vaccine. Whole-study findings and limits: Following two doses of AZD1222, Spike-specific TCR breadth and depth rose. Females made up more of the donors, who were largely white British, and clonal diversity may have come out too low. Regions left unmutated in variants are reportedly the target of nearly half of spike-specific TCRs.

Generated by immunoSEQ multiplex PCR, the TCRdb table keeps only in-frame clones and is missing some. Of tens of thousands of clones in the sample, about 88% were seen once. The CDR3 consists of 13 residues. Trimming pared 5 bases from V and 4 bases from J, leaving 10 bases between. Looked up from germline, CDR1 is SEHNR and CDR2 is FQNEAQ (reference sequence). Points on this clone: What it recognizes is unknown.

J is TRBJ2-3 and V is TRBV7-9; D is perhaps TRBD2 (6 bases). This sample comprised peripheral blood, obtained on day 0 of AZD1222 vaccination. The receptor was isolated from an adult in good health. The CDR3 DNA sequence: TGTGCCAGCAGCCGCGGGGACGCAGATACGCAGTATTTT. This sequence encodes CASSRGDADTQYF.